This entry lists 9 T cell receptor beta chains sequenced from one sample in a study of neurological immune-mediated disorders. TCRdb passed the 5' RACE reads through MiXCR, listing each CDR3 protein once. The sample includes 130,000 or so distinct CDR3 sequences, approximately 3.2% of them seen just once. Sequencing was done on a sample of PBMCs. The receptors shown here come from a woman in her 30s with multiple sclerosis.

This clonotype showed up many times. The chain is built from TRBV14 and TRBJ1-2, with a tentative D call TRBD1 (6 bases). The CDR3 covers 17 residues. Between the trimmed V and J ends, which lost 0 bases and 2 bases, there was a span of 16 bases. Germline assignment: CDR1 SGHDN and CDR2 FVKESK. CDR3 amino acids: CASSQEVGAVPNYGYTF. CDR3 nucleotide sequence: TGTGCCAGCAGCCAAGAGGTGGGGGCTGTCCCCAACTATGGCTACACCTTC.

The sample holds many counts of this clonotype. The V call is TRBV7-2, the J call TRBJ1-1, with D perhaps matching TRBD1 (5 bases). CDR3 length equals 14 residues. Per germline, CDR1 SGHTA and CDR2 FQGNSA. Trimming took off 0 bases at V and 1 base at J, with 6 bases between the two ends. The CDR3 nucleotides are TGTGCCAGCAGCTTAGCCAGGGCGAACACTGAAGCTTTCTTT. It is translated as CASSLARANTEAFF.

There are many counts of this clonotype. The chain employs TRBV18 and TRBJ1-1; the D gene is possibly TRBD1 (5 bases). Germline lookup yields CDR1 KGHSH and CDR2 LQKENI. This CDR3 is 13 amino acids long. Trimming cost V 3 bases and J 3 bases, with 8 bases left between them. The CDR3: CASSPSRDTEAFF. The CDR3 bases are TGTGCCAGCTCACCGTCCAGGGACACTGAAGCTTTCTTT.

This clonotype was counted at least ten times. The chain has TRBV2 and TRBJ1-1; D gene ambiguous. The V and J ends lost 3 bases and 1 base respectively, with 9 bases between them. The CDR3 sequence is 14 residues long. Germline lookup yields CDR1 SNHLY and CDR2 FYNNEI. Here the CDR3 DNA reads TGTGCCAGCAGTGATAGGCGCACGAACACTGAAGCTTTCTTT. Translating gives CASSDRRTNTEAFF.

This clonotype was counted at least ten times. J is TRBJ2-2 and V is TRBV5-1; 10 bases are shared with TRBD2. Germline CDR1 SGHRS, CDR2 YFSETQ. The CDR3 contains 17 residues. With V trimmed by 0 bases and J by 5 bases, 7 bases remained unmatched. CDR3 residues: CASSLVAGGLETGELFF. DNA for the CDR3: TGCGCCAGCAGCTTGGTAGCGGGAGGACTGGAGACCGGGGAGCTGTTTTTT.

This clonotype occurred many times. V gene TRBV27 combines with J gene TRBJ2-7; D may correspond to TRBD1 or TRBD2 (6 bases each). This CDR3 has 15 amino acids. The germline gives CDR1 MNHEY, CDR2 SMNVEV (reference sequence). The V end lost 2 bases, the J end lost 3 bases, and 14 bases lay between the germline ends. The chain's CDR3 is CASSLGGREIYEQYF. In DNA form, the CDR3 reads TGTGCCAGCAGTTTAGGGGGGCGTGAGATCTACGAGCAGTACTTC.

This clonotype was counted many times. CDR3 sequence (DNA): TGTGCCAGCAGCTCGGGACTCTTACTGTCCTACGAGCAGTACTTC. This sequence encodes CASSSGLLLSYEQYF. V and J are TRBV7-8 and TRBJ2-7; possible D gene TRBD2, 6 bases. This CDR3 contains 15 residues. The V end lost 4 bases, the J end lost 1 base, and 14 bases lay between the germline ends. Germline V lookup: CDR1 SGHVS, CDR2 FQNEAQ.

This clonotype was seen at least ten times. The chain employs TRBV4-1 and TRBJ2-5, with TRBD1 matching 7 bases. The length of the CDR3 is 14 residues. With 3 bases clipped from V and 1 base from J, the junction kept 2 bases outside the gene matches. Germline values: CDR1 MGHRA, CDR2 YSYEKL. The CDR3 spells CASSQRQGQETQYF. The CDR3 DNA reads TGCGCCAGCAGCCAGAGACAGGGCCAAGAGACCCAGTACTTC.

The sample holds many counts of this clonotype. The V gene is TRBV5-1, the J gene TRBJ2-7; D is possibly TRBD1 (5 bases). The V and J ends lost 4 bases and 1 base respectively, with 9 bases between them. The germline V gene encodes CDR1 SGHRS and CDR2 YFSETQ. The CDR3 loop spans 13 amino acids. The CDR3 DNA reads as TGCGCCAGCAGCGGCGCAGGGTCCTACGAGCAGTACTTC. Encoded protein: CASSGAGSYEQYF.